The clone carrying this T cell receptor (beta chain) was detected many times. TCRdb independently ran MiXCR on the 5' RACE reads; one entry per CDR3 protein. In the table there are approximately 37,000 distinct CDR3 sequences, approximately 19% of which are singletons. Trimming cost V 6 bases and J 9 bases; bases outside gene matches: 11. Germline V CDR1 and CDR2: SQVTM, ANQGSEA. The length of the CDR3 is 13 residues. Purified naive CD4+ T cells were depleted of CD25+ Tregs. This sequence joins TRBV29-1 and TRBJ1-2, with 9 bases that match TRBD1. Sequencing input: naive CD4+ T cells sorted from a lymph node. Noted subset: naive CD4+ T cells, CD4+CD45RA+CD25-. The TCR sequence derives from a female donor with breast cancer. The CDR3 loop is CSVADRGAGSYTF. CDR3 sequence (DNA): TGCAGCGTCGCGGACAGGGGCGCGGGCAGCTACACCTTC.